The 29 T cell receptor beta chains listed next were all sequenced from one sample in a study of metastatic and nonmetastatic thyroid tumors. No patient had received any treatment before thyroid surgery. With MiXCR, TCRdb reprocessed the PCR reads. Of 15,000 or so clones in the sample, about a quarter are singletons; the top ten hold approximately 15%. Sequencing input: adjacent normal tissue. The receptors derive from a female donor with papillary thyroid cancer or a benign thyroid nodule (not recorded which). Some clones in this sample may be carry-over from other donors' samples.

In its sample, this clone was seen many times. This sequence joins TRBV19 and TRBJ2-2; no clear D. Trimming cost V 11 bases and J 4 bases, with 14 bases left between them. The germline CDR1 and CDR2 sequences are LNHDA and SQIVND (reference sequence). This CDR3 region has 13 residues. The CDR3 is CALTSGRTGELFF. CDR3 DNA sequence: TGTGCCCTCACATCAGGTCGCACCGGGGAGCTGTTTTTT.

This sequence joins TRBV6-2 or TRBV6-3 and TRBJ2-7; tentative D call: TRBD2 (5 bases). The germline V gene encodes CDR1 MNHEY and CDR2 SVGEGT. Trimming left V 6 bases short and J 7 bases short, with 22 bases between. This CDR3 region has 15 residues. The CDR3 sequence is CASRTTIRGTNEQYF. CDR3 in DNA: TGTGCCAGCAGAACGACGATTCGGGGTACCAATGAGCAGTACTTC.

In this sample, this clone is medium-sized. The chain combines TRBV7-9 with TRBJ2-7; tentatively, D is TRBD1 or TRBD2 (6 bases each). Germline CDR1 is SEHNR and CDR2 is FQNEAQ (reference sequence). The ends were cut back, 10 bases at V and 4 bases at J, with 11 bases in the middle. This CDR3 is 11 amino acids long. Here the CDR3 DNA reads TGTGCCACCGGGGGCAGTTACGAGCAGTACTTC. Translation: CATGGSYEQYF.

The CDR3 spells CASSWGTGGGQETQYF. The CDR3 DNA reads TGCGCCAGCAGCTGGGGGACAGGGGGCGGACAAGAGACCCAGTACTTC. V is TRBV5-1 and J is TRBJ2-5; 12 nucleotides agree with TRBD1. The CDR3 spans 16 residues. Germline CDR1 is SGHRS and CDR2 is YFSETQ. V shed 3 bases and J 2 bases; nucleotides not matched to a gene: 5.

To note about this clone: A read error may produce the germline difference seen at one junction end. The chain couples TRBV4-1 to TRBJ2-1, with 8 bases aligning to TRBD2. Germline CDR1 MGHRA, CDR2 YSYEKL. The CDR3 extends over 15 amino acids. This CDR3 reads CASSQASGRMREQFF. The CDR3 nucleotides are TGCGCCAGTAGCCAAGCCAGCGGGAGAATGCGTGAGCAGTTCTTC.

This clone was counted ten times or more. The rearrangement joins TRBV6-1 to TRBJ2-7; D not certain. The germline V gene encodes CDR1 MNHNS and CDR2 SASEGT. This CDR3 comprises 15 residues. Trimming pared 4 bases from V and 5 bases from J, leaving 18 bases between. Here the CDR3 reads CASSGASNILDEQYF. CDR3 in DNA: TGTGCCAGCAGTGGGGCATCTAATATATTAGACGAGCAGTACTTC.

Remarks on this clone: The same CDR3 can be traced to other DNA sequences in this sample. The rearrangement uses TRBV20-1 and TRBJ1-6, with 8 nucleotides matching TRBD1. This CDR3 region has 15 residues. Trimming at V came to 6 bases and at J to 7 bases, leaving 11 bases not matched to a gene. In germline, CDR1 is DFQATT, CDR2 SNEGSKA (reference sequence). The CDR3 nucleotides read TGCAGTGCCGGATTAGGACAGGGCGAGAATTCACCCCTCCACTTT. It yields the protein CSAGLGQGENSPLHF.

The chain links TRBV30 to TRBJ2-7, with TRBD1 as a possible D gene (7 bases). Germline V lookup: CDR1 GTSNPN, CDR2 SVGIG (reference sequence). Trimming stripped 5 bases from V and 6 bases from J, with 20 bases between. The length of the CDR3 is 14 residues. DNA for the CDR3: TGTGCCTGGGGAGGGACAGCCGCCTTGGGCGAGCAGTACTTC. Translation: CAWGGTAALGEQYF.

The J gene is TRBJ2-7, the V gene TRBV28; D unclear. The CDR3 has 16 amino acids. Trimming pared 11 bases from V and 5 bases from J, leaving 28 bases between. In germline, CDR1 is MDHEN, CDR2 SYDVKM. The CDR3 nucleotides are TGTGCCGGCACCTTAAGTTGGGTAGGAAGTTCCCACGAGCAGTACTTC. The encoded protein is CAGTLSWVGSSHEQYF.

This clone was found a few times. This sequence joins TRBV6-1 and TRBJ2-1; the D is unclear. Germline assignment: CDR1 MNHNS and CDR2 SASEGT. Trimming removed 8 bases from V and 4 bases from J, with 6 bases in between. There are 11 residues in the CDR3. The CDR3 coding sequence is TGTGCCAGCGTAGTATACAATGAGCAGTTCTTC. Translating gives CASVVYNEQFF.

By share of the sample, this clone is medium-sized. The gene calls are TRBV4-2 and TRBJ2-4; 10 bases are shared with TRBD2. The CDR3 is 19 residues long. Germline assignment: CDR1 LGHNA and CDR2 YNFKEQ. With V trimmed by 4 bases and J by 0 bases, 12 bases remained unmatched. CDR3: CASSRGEASGSLAKNIQYF. The DNA of the CDR3 is TGTGCCAGCAGCCGAGGGGAGGCTAGCGGGAGTCTAGCCAAAAACATTCAGTACTTC.

This clone was seen only a few times. The chain uses TRBV27 and TRBJ2-1; 8 bases agree with TRBD1. The ends lost 5 bases at V and 7 bases at J; junction bases unmatched: 7. Germline CDR1 is MNHEY and CDR2 is SMNVEV (reference sequence). The CDR3 runs 14 residues. The chain's CDR3 is CASSRGQGLNEQFF. In nucleotides, the CDR3 is TGTGCCAGCAGTCGTGGACAGGGTTTGAATGAGCAGTTCTTC.

This clone was seen only a few times. V is TRBV6-6 and J is TRBJ2-7; no clear D. CDR3 length: 13 amino acids. The V and J ends lost 2 bases and 1 base respectively, with 6 bases between them. CDR1 is MNHNY, CDR2 SVGAGI, per germline (reference sequence). The CDR3 spells CASSYAESYEQYF. The CDR3 coding sequence is TGTGCCAGCAGTTACGCAGAATCCTACGAGCAGTACTTC.

The V and J genes are TRBV20-1 and TRBJ1-1; 9 bases align to TRBD1. Germline loops: CDR1 DFQATT, CDR2 SNEGSKA (reference sequence). Trimming cost V 4 bases and J 0 bases; bases outside gene matches: 12. This CDR3 spans 17 amino acids. The CDR3 reads CSATPGDREYMNTEAFF. CDR3 bases: TGCAGTGCTACCCCAGGGGACAGGGAATACATGAACACTGAAGCTTTCTTT.

This clone is deemed medium-sized (0.01 to 0.1%). This rearrangement joins TRBV27 to TRBJ2-2; 7 bases agree with TRBD2. Per the germline V gene, CDR1 is MNHEY and CDR2 is SMNVEV (reference sequence). This CDR3 spans 15 amino acids. With V trimmed by 4 bases and J by 9 bases, 11 bases remained unmatched. The CDR3 DNA reads as TGTGCCAGCAGTTCGCAGTGGGGGGGGAGGAGGGAGCTGTTTTTT. Translating it yields CASSSQWGGRRELFF.

This clone was counted a few times. The genes are TRBV10-2 and TRBJ2-7; TRBD1 matches 8 bases. V lost 10 bases and J lost 2; bases outside the gene matches: 16. CDR1 and CDR2 from the germline V gene are WSHSY and SAAADI. CDR3 length: 16 residues. The CDR3 spells CATTGGSTYSTYEQYF. CDR3 DNA sequence: TGCGCCACAACAGGGGGTAGTACTTATTCAACCTACGAGCAGTACTTC.

The chain recombines TRBV6-6 with TRBJ2-1; no firm D call. Germline V gives CDR1 MNHNY, CDR2 SVGAGI (reference sequence). The length of the CDR3 is 16 residues. V was clipped by 0 bases and J by 0 bases, with 9 bases between them. CDR3 protein: CASSYSTRSSYNEQFF. The DNA of the CDR3 is TGTGCCAGCAGTTACTCGACCCGGAGCTCCTACAATGAGCAGTTCTTC.

This clone was seen many times. The V gene is TRBV28, the J gene TRBJ1-1; 8 bases agree with TRBD1. Trimming removed 5 bases from V and 4 bases from J; junction bases left unmatched: 6. The germline V gene has CDR1 MDHEN and CDR2 SYDVKM. CDR3 size: 14 residues. The CDR3 here is CASSETGEGTEAFF. As DNA, the CDR3 is TGTGCCAGCAGTGAGACAGGGGAGGGCACTGAAGCTTTCTTT.

The genes are TRBV7-6 and TRBJ1-1; D call uncertain. Germline CDR1 and CDR2: SGHVS and FNYEAQ. This CDR3 spans 15 amino acids. Trimming took 5 bases from V and 4 from J, leaving 17 bases between them. The CDR3: CASSPRGVLGTEAFF. As DNA, the CDR3 is TGTGCCAGCAGCCCGCGGGGTGTACTCGGCACTGAAGCTTTCTTT.

The sample holds a few counts of this clone. This sequence joins TRBV2 and TRBJ2-3; no clear D. The germline V and J ends were trimmed by 6 bases and 2 bases, with 3 bases remaining between them. CDR1 is SNHLY and CDR2 is FYNNEI in the germline V gene. The CDR3 spans 11 residues. CDR3 region: CASRATDTQYF. Written as DNA, the CDR3 is TGTGCCAGCAGAGCCACAGATACGCAGTATTTT.

Points on this clone: A read error may produce the germline difference seen at one junction end. The rearrangement uses TRBV7-2 and TRBJ1-1; D may be TRBD1 (5 bases). The CDR3 has 16 amino acids. Per the germline V gene, CDR1 is SGHTA and CDR2 is FQGNSA. The DNA for the CDR3 is TGTGCCAGCATCTTAGCGTCCGGGGCCATGAACACTGAAGCTTTCTTT. Residues: CASILASGAMNTEAFF.

There are a few counts of this clone. The junction and the germline gene differ at one end; a read error may be behind it. The J gene is TRBJ2-7, the V gene TRBV19, with 7 bases that match TRBD1. This CDR3 region has 15 residues. From germline, CDR1 is LNHDA and CDR2 SQIVND (reference sequence). CDR3 nucleotide sequence: TGTGCCAGTAGTTTAGACAGGGCGACTTCCTACGAGCAGTACTTC. Encoded protein: CASSLDRATSYEQYF. Using reference TRBV19 and TRBJ2-7 for the parts outside the CDR3, the full variable domain is DGGITQSPKYLFRKEGQNVTLSCEQNLNHDAMYWYRQDPGQGLRLIYYSQIVNDFQKGDIAEGYSVSREKKESFPLTVTSAQKNPTAFYLCASSLDRATSYEQYFGPGTRLTVT.

This clone was detected ten times or more. Other DNA sequences in this sample translate to the same CDR3. The chain links TRBV6-2 or TRBV6-3 to TRBJ1-2; D might be TRBD1 (5 bases). The CDR3 totals 14 residues. The V and J ends lost 7 bases and 4 bases respectively, with 16 bases between them. Germline CDR1 and CDR2: MNHEY and SVGEGT. CDR3 bases: TGTGCCAGCACTCAACCCGGGACGCCCTATGGCTACACCTTC. As protein: CASTQPGTPYGYTF.

The CDR3 DNA follows: TGCGCCAGCAGCCTATCGGGAAGGTATAACACCGGGGAGCTGTTTTTT. Its protein product is CASSLSGRYNTGELFF. This chain joins TRBV5-1 and TRBJ2-2; D possibly corresponds to TRBD2 (5 bases). Trimming shortened V by 4 bases and J by 2 bases, and 15 bases separated the two germline ends. The germline CDR1 and CDR2 sequences are SGHRS and YFSETQ. The CDR3 consists of 16 residues.

The chain combines TRBV6-5 with TRBJ1-2; 10 bases are a match to TRBD1. This CDR3 comprises 15 residues. The V gene's germline CDR1 is MNHEY and CDR2 SVGAGI. The junction had 4 bases not matched to a gene; V was cut back by 2 bases and J by 4 bases. DNA for the CDR3: TGTGCCAGCAGTTACACCCGGACAGGGGGCTATGGCTACACCTTC. Its protein is CASSYTRTGGYGYTF.

This chain uses TRBV11-2 with TRBJ2-7; 8 positions agree with TRBD1. CDR3 length: 14 amino acids. With 1 base clipped from V and 7 bases from J, the junction kept 6 bases outside the gene matches. Germline loops: CDR1 SGHAT, CDR2 FQNNGV. CDR3 sequence: CASSLGTGFGEQYF. The DNA of the CDR3 is TGTGCCAGCAGCTTAGGGACAGGGTTTGGGGAGCAGTACTTC. The full variable domain, rest sourced from reference TRBV11-2 and TRBJ2-7, is EAGVAQSPRYKIIEKRQSVAFWCNPISGHATLYWYQQILGQGPKLLIQFQNNGVVDDSQLPKDRFSAERLKGVDSTLKIQPAKLEDSAVYLCASSLGTGFGEQYFGPGTRLTVT.

V usage is TRBV2 and J usage is TRBJ1-2; 9 bases map to TRBD1. There are 14 residues in the CDR3. J lost 8 bases, V lost 0 bases, and 4 bases had no gene match. CDR1 and CDR2 from the germline V gene are SNHLY and FYNNEI. The CDR3 region has the DNA TGTGCCAGCAGTGAAGCCGGGACAGGGATAGGCTACACCTTC. The encoded protein is CASSEAGTGIGYTF.

This clone was observed a few times. This chain connects TRBV5-1 to TRBJ1-1; D is possibly TRBD1 (6 bases). Germline CDR1 and CDR2: SGHRS and YFSETQ. The CDR3 consists of 14 residues. Between the trimmed V and J ends, which lost 5 bases and 5 bases, there was a span of 16 bases. CDR3 DNA: TGCGCCAGCAGTTCGAACACAGGGTCAACTGAAGCTTTCTTT. Its protein product is CASSSNTGSTEAFF.

This clone was found many times. The genes are TRBV27 and TRBJ2-7, with 10 bases matching TRBD1. V shed 8 bases, J shed 6 bases, and the junction held 10 bases outside the gene matches. Looked up from germline, CDR1 is MNHEY and CDR2 is SMNVEV (reference sequence). The CDR3 contains 14 residues. CDR3 amino acids: CASSSRDRGSEQYF. The CDR3 DNA reads as TGTGCCAGCTCAAGTCGGGACAGGGGAAGCGAGCAGTACTTC.